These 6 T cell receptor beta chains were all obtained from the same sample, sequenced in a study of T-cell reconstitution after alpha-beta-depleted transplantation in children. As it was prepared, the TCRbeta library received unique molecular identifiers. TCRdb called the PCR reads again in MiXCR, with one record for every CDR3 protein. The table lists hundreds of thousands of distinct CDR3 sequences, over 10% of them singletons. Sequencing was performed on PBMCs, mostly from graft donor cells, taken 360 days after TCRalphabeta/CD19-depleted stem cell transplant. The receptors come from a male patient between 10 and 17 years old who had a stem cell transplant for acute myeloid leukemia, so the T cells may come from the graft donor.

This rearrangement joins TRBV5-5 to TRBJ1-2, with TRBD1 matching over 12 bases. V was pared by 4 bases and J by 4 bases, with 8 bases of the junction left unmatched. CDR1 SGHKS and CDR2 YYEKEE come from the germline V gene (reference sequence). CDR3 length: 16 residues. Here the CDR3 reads CASSEDPGQGAYGYTF. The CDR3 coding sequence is TGTGCCAGCAGCGAGGACCCGGGACAGGGGGCCTATGGCTACACCTTC.

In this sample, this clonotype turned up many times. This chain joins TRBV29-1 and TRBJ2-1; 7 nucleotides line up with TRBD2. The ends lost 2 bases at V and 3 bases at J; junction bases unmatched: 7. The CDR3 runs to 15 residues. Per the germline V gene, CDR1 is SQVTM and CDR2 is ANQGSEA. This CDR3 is CSVERMASGYNEQFF. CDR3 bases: TGCAGCGTTGAAAGGATGGCTAGCGGCTACAATGAGCAGTTCTTC.

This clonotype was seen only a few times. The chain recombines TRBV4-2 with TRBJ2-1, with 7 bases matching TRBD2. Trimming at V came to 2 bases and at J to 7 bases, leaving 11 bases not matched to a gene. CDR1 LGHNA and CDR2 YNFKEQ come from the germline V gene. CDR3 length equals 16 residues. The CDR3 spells CASSQPGEGEGNEQFF. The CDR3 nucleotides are TGTGCCAGCAGCCAACCCGGGGAGGGAGAAGGGAATGAGCAGTTCTTC.

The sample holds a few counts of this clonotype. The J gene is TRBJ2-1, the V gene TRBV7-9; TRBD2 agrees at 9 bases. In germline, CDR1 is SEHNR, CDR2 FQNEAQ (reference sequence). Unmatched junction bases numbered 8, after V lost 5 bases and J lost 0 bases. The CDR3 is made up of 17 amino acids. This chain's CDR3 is CASSPIAGDSSYNEQFF. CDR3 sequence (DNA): TGTGCCAGCAGCCCGATAGCGGGGGACAGCTCCTACAATGAGCAGTTCTTC.

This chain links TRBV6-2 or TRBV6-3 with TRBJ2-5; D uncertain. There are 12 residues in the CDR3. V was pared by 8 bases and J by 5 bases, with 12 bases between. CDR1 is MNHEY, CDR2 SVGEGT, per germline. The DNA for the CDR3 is TGTGCCAGCGGATACTCGGCCGAGACCCAGTACTTC. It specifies CASGYSAETQYF.

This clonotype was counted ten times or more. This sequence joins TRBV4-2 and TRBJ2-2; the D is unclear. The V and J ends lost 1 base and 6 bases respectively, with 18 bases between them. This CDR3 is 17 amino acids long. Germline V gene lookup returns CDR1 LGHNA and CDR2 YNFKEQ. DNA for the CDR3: TGTGCCAGCAGCCAAGTAGAAGCTTCGGGTTTCGCCGGGGAGCTGTTTTTT. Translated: CASSQVEASGFAGELFF.